The rows below give T cell receptor beta chains drawn from one sample of a study of OX40 agonist ivuxolimab in advanced cancers. Using immunoSEQ multiplex PCR, the repertoire was profiled, and TCRdb retains in-frame clones only, with some absent. This sample has 70,000 to 80,000 clones; 85% occur once, and the top ten carry about a sixth. Sample: CD4+ or CD8+ T cells sorted from blood, taken in a trial of the OX40 agonist ivuxolimab. Every receptor here comes from an adult with an advanced solid tumor such as melanoma, head and neck, liver or kidney cancer. CDR3s include the opening cysteine and the closing phenylalanine or tryptophan. A D gene is named only where the DNA matches it firmly. Clone size is given for some rows only: seen once, a few or many times, or a class if the clone is expanded.

J,size,D,V,length,CDR3,DNA
TRBJ2-3,.,.,TRBV7-9,16,CASSLSLRTKFDTQYF,TGTGCCAGCAGCTTATCTCTCCGAACGAAGTTTGATACGCAGTATTTT
TRBJ1-5,.,.,TRBV19,12,CASSIPNQPQHF,TGTGCCAGTAGTATACCGAATCAGCCCCAGCATTTT
TRBJ1-6,.,TRBD1,TRBV27,15,CASSRTGDGGSPLHF,TGTGCCAGCAGTAGGACAGGGGACGGCGGCTCACCCCTCCACTTT
TRBJ2-3,.,.,TRBV6-6,14,CASSLLGGADTQYF,TGTGCCAGCAGCCTCCTCGGTGGGGCAGATACGCAGTATTTT
TRBJ2-1,.,TRBD2,TRBV7-6,16,CASSLIPTSGTGEQFF,TGTGCCAGCAGCTTAATCCCGACTAGCGGGACGGGGGAGCAGTTCTTC
TRBJ2-5,.,.,TRBV11-2,14,CASSNRRTQETQYF,TGTGCCAGCTCGAATAGGAGAACTCAAGAGACCCAGTACTTC
TRBJ2-1,.,.,TRBV18,13,CASSPRHLNEQFF,TGTGCCAGCTCACCACGCCACCTCAATGAGCAGTTCTTC
TRBJ2-7,.,.,TRBV6-1,13,CASIAWSSYEQYF,TGTGCCAGCATTGCCTGGAGCTCCTACGAGCAGTACTTC
TRBJ1-2,.,.,TRBV5-1,15,CASSLEGNSNYGYTF,TGCGCCAGCAGCTTGGAAGGAAACTCTAACTATGGCTACACCTTC
TRBJ1-5,few,TRBD1,TRBV7-9,16,CASSSPGTGFSQPQHF,TGTGCCAGCAGCTCTCCCGGGACAGGGTTCTCTCAGCCCCAGCATTTT
TRBJ2-1,.,TRBD2,TRBV29-1,16,CSVDLAGEHSYNEQFF,TGCAGCGTTGATTTAGCGGGAGAACACTCCTACAATGAGCAGTTCTTC
TRBJ2-1,.,.,TRBV5-4,11,CASSLRNEQFF,TGTGCCAGCAGCTTGAGGAATGAGCAGTTCTTC
TRBJ2-2,.,.,TRBV2,13,CASNRDLTGELFF,TGTGCCAGCAACAGGGACCTCACCGGAGAGCTGTTTTTT
TRBJ1-4,.,.,TRBV5-1,14,CASSQTNRNEKLFF,TGCGCCAGCAGCCAGACCAACAGGAATGAAAAACTGTTTTTT
TRBJ2-6,.,TRBD2,TRBV5-5,19,CASSRGDDGAQSGANVLTF,TGTGCCAGCAGCCGGGGGGACGATGGGGCCCAGTCTGGGGCCAACGTCCTGACTTTC
TRBJ2-7,.,.,TRBV6-5,15,CASSAPRDGTYEQYF,TGTGCCAGCAGTGCGCCCCGGGACGGAACCTACGAGCAGTACTTC
TRBJ2-7,.,TRBD2,TRBV7-2,14,CASSLTGGRYEQYF,TGTGCCAGCAGCTTAACGGGCGGGAGATACGAGCAGTACTTC
TRBJ2-5,once,.,TRBV19,14,CASSFSLGQETQYF,TGTGCCAGTAGTTTCTCTTTAGGGCAAGAGACCCAGTACTTC
TRBJ2-1,.,TRBD2,TRBV5-6,17,CASSFRFSGRSDNEQFF,TGTGCCAGCAGCTTTCGCTTTAGCGGGAGGTCGGACAATGAGCAGTTCTTC
TRBJ2-3,.,.,TRBV6-1,15,CASSATRDHTDTQYF,TGTGCCAGCAGTGCCACTAGAGATCACACAGATACGCAGTATTTT
TRBJ2-7,.,.,TRBV5-1,15,CASSLGQLFSYEQYF,TGCGCCAGCAGCTTGGGACAGCTTTTCTCCTACGAGCAGTACTTC
TRBJ2-7,few,.,TRBV28,14,CATYGRDLVYEQYF,TGTGCCACCTACGGAAGGGACCTCGTCTACGAGCAGTACTTC
TRBJ2-3,.,.,TRBV5-1,14,CASSLVLATDTQYF,TGCGCCAGCAGCTTGGTTCTAGCGACAGATACGCAGTATTTT
TRBJ2-1,.,.,TRBV11-3,13,CASSRLLGAEQFF,TGTGCCAGCAGCCGTTTACTAGGAGCTGAGCAGTTCTTC
TRBJ2-1,.,TRBD2,TRBV28,15,CASSLVSGNRNEQFF,TGTGCCAGCAGTTTAGTTAGCGGGAATCGGAATGAGCAGTTCTTC
TRBJ2-7,.,.,TRBV7-9,12,CASSLTAYEQYF,TGTGCCAGCAGCTTAACAGCCTACGAGCAGTACTTC
TRBJ2-3,.,.,TRBV6-1,14,CASSEAFSTDTQYF,TGTGCCAGCAGTGAAGCGTTCAGCACAGATACGCAGTATTTT
TRBJ1-1,.,.,TRBV19,15,CASSAQGTPNTEAFF,TGTGCCAGTAGTGCACAGGGAACCCCGAACACTGAAGCTTTCTTT
TRBJ1-5,.,.,TRBV19,17,CASSPWRGDHSNQPQHF,TGTGCCAGTAGCCCGTGGAGGGGCGATCATAGCAATCAGCCCCAGCATTTT
TRBJ2-3,.,TRBD2,TRBV5-1,15,CASSPGLAGEGTQYF,TGCGCCAGCAGCCCCGGACTAGCGGGAGAGGGTACGCAGTATTTT
TRBJ2-1,.,.,TRBV6-1,11,CASRKINEQFF,TGTGCCAGCAGAAAAATCAATGAGCAGTTCTTC
TRBJ2-4,.,.,TRBV5-4,14,CASSLSPTGDIQYF,TGTGCCAGCAGCTTGTCTCCCACTGGGGACATTCAGTACTTC
TRBJ2-1,.,TRBD2,TRBV19,16,CASSMGTSGRTGEQFF,TGTGCCAGTAGTATGGGGACTAGCGGGAGGACTGGTGAGCAGTTCTTC
TRBJ2-1,.,TRBD2,TRBV5-5,15,CASSLELAGNNEQFF,TGTGCCAGCAGCTTGGAACTAGCGGGAAACAATGAGCAGTTCTTC
TRBJ2-2,.,.,TRBV19,15,CASSMATTNTGELFF,TGTGCCAGTAGTATGGCGACTACCAACACCGGGGAGCTGTTTTTT
TRBJ2-2,.,TRBD1,TRBV28,16,CASSRPGTVATGELFF,TGTGCCAGCAGTCGCCCCGGGACAGTGGCCACCGGGGAGCTGTTTTTT
TRBJ2-3,.,.,TRBV28,15,CASTTLGGPTDTQYF,TGTGCCAGCACGACACTGGGTGGCCCAACAGATACGCAGTATTTT
TRBJ2-7,.,TRBD2,TRBV7-2,14,CASSLATSSYEQYF,TGTGCCAGCAGCCTAGCGACTAGCTCATACGAGCAGTACTTC
TRBJ2-5,.,.,TRBV29-1,12,CSVEQHQETQYF,TGCAGCGTTGAACAGCACCAAGAGACCCAGTACTTC
TRBJ1-3,.,.,TRBV6-5,13,CASRAPSGNTIYF,TGTGCCAGCAGAGCCCCCTCTGGAAACACCATATATTTT
TRBJ2-5,.,TRBD2,TRBV2,16,CASSKESGRPPETQYF,TGTGCCAGCAGTAAAGAAAGCGGGAGGCCCCCAGAGACCCAGTACTTC
TRBJ2-1,once,TRBD1,TRBV11-3,15,CASSLDGTGGNEQFF,TGTGCCAGCAGCTTGGACGGGACAGGGGGGAATGAGCAGTTCTTC
TRBJ2-5,.,.,TRBV29-1,11,CSVDGGETQYF,TGCAGCGTTGATGGGGGGGAGACCCAGTACTTC
TRBJ2-3,.,.,TRBV6-1,14,CAGRGSSGTDTQYF,TGTGCCGGAAGGGGGAGCAGTGGCACAGATACGCAGTATTTT
TRBJ2-7,.,.,TRBV27,14,CASSLRPRSYEQYF,TGTGCCAGCAGTTTACGGCCGAGATCCTACGAGCAGTACTTC
TRBJ1-2,.,TRBD1,TRBV5-6,16,CASSFFGTGNNYGYTF,TGTGCCAGCAGCTTCTTCGGGACAGGGAATAACTATGGCTACACCTTC
TRBJ1-2,.,.,TRBV6-6,14,CASSYSNDAYGYTF,TGTGCCAGCAGTTACTCAAACGACGCCTATGGCTACACCTTC